These 32 T cell receptor beta chains came from one sample sequenced in a study of PD-L1 blockade in urothelial cancer. Generated by immunoSEQ multiplex PCR, the TCRdb table keeps only in-frame clones and is missing some. The profile shows approximately 79,000 clones, around 90% of them singletons. Sequenced here: PBMCs, sampled around atezolizumab (anti-PD-L1) treatment. The receptor set was obtained from a woman aged 70-85 years with urothelial cancer.

This rearrangement joins TRBV7-9 to TRBJ2-1; TRBD2 matches 9 bases. V dropped 6 bases and J dropped 7; count of bases not matched to a gene: 16. The CDR3 is 17 residues long. The germline gives CDR1 SEHNR, CDR2 FQNEAQ (reference sequence). Here the CDR3 reads CASRPAPRGGGANEQFF. The CDR3 bases are TGTGCCAGCAGACCGGCACCCAGGGGCGGGGGGGCTAATGAGCAGTTCTTC.

The chain joins TRBV18 to TRBJ1-5; 7 bases line up with TRBD1. The CDR3 is 16 residues long. The V and J ends lost 6 bases and 1 base, in that order; junction bases with no gene match: 9. Germline V gene data show CDR1 as KGHSH and CDR2 as LQKENI. CDR3: CASSLDRVGSNQPQHF. The CDR3 DNA reads as TGTGCCAGCTCTCTCGACAGGGTAGGGAGCAATCAGCCCCAGCATTTT.

The J gene is TRBJ2-1, the V gene TRBV7-9, with D perhaps matching TRBD1 (6 bases). The CDR3 contains 13 residues. Between the trimmed V and J ends, which lost 5 bases and 6 bases, there was a span of 11 bases. Germline CDR1 is SEHNR and CDR2 is FQNEAQ (reference sequence). The CDR3 protein is CASSTLDSNEQFF. CDR3 sequence (DNA): TGTGCCAGCAGCACGTTGGACAGCAATGAGCAGTTCTTC.

J is TRBJ2-7 and V is TRBV9; 12 bases match TRBD1. Germline-derived CDR1 and CDR2 are SGDLS and YYNGEE. The CDR3 has 16 amino acids. V was clipped by 0 bases and J by 4 bases; unmatched bases: 5. The DNA for the CDR3 is TGTGCCAGCAGCGTAGTCCCGGGACAGGGGGCATACGAGCAGTACTTC. It translates to CASSVVPGQGAYEQYF. The full variable domain, its missing parts supplied by reference TRBV9 and TRBJ2-7, is DSGVTQTPKHLITATGQRVTLRCSPRSGDLSVYWYQQSLDQGLQFLIQYYNGEERAKGNILERFSAQQFPDLHSELNLSSLELGDSALYFCASSVVPGQGAYEQYFGPGTRLTVT.

The chain has TRBV4-1 and TRBJ2-1; 7 nucleotides align to TRBD2. This CDR3 spans 17 amino acids. V lost 0 bases, J lost 0 bases, and 5 bases stayed unmatched. CDR1 is MGHRA and CDR2 is YSYEKL in the germline V gene. As DNA, the CDR3 is TGCGCCAGCAGCCAAGAGTACGGCGGGAGCTCCTACAATGAGCAGTTCTTC. It encodes CASSQEYGGSSYNEQFF.

V is TRBV5-1 and J is TRBJ1-6, with D possibly TRBD1 on 5 matching bases. With 0 bases removed from V and 6 bases from J, the gap between germline ends came to 10 bases. Germline assignment: CDR1 SGHRS and CDR2 YFSETQ. The CDR3 extends over 15 amino acids. As DNA, the CDR3 is TGCGCCAGCAGCTTGGGTCCAGGGTTTAATTCACCCCTCCACTTT. Translated: CASSLGPGFNSPLHF.

V is TRBV5-1 and J is TRBJ1-1; 7 nucleotides align to TRBD1. The V gene's germline CDR1 is SGHRS and CDR2 YFSETQ. J lost 3 bases, V lost 2 bases, and 16 bases had no gene match. CDR3 length equals 18 residues. The CDR3 DNA follows: TGCGCCAGCAGCTTCATTAGGGCGTCAGGGGGAAGCGACACTGAAGCTTTCTTT. It specifies CASSFIRASGGSDTEAFF.

In DNA, the CDR3 is TGTGCCAGCAGCCTGGGACAAACTGCAGAGACCCAGTACTTC. It translates to CASSLGQTAETQYF. This chain connects TRBV7-2 to TRBJ2-5; D possibly corresponds to TRBD1 (6 bases). V gave up 5 bases and J gave up 4 bases, with 14 bases separating them. CDR1 and CDR2 (germline): SGHTA, FQGNSA. The CDR3 spans 14 residues.

This clone was counted a single time. This chain uses TRBV30 with TRBJ1-1; the match to TRBD1 covers 7 bases. V was clipped by 5 bases and J by 4 bases; unmatched bases: 7. Germline V gene data show CDR1 as GTSNPN and CDR2 as SVGIG (reference sequence). The CDR3 extends over 13 amino acids. In nucleotides, the CDR3 is TGTGCCTGGGTCGACAGGGTGGGCACTGAAGCTTTCTTT. Amino acids: CAWVDRVGTEAFF.

For the CDR3, the DNA is TGCAGCGTCGTGGCCCCCTACAATGAGCAGTTCTTC. Translated, it gives CSVVAPYNEQFF. The V and J genes are TRBV29-1 and TRBJ2-1; D unclear. This CDR3 has 12 residues. Trimming removed 6 bases at V and 2 bases at J, with 8 bases between. Germline CDR1 SQVTM, CDR2 ANQGSEA.

The chain links TRBV9 to TRBJ2-7; 7 nucleotides agree with TRBD1. The V gene end was trimmed by 4 bases and the J gene end by 0 bases; junction bases not matched to a gene: 7. In germline, CDR1 is SGDLS, CDR2 YYNGEE. This CDR3 is 15 amino acids long. Written as DNA, the CDR3 is TGTGCCAGCAGCCCTCGACAGGGTAGCTCCTACGAGCAGTACTTC. It yields the protein CASSPRQGSSYEQYF.

CDR3 loop: CSVKREGVYEQYF. In DNA, the CDR3 is TGCAGCGTCAAAAGAGAGGGCGTCTACGAGCAGTACTTC. The rearrangement links TRBV29-1 to TRBJ2-7, with D tentatively TRBD2 (5 bases). The germline gives CDR1 SQVTM, CDR2 ANQGSEA. V dropped 6 bases and J dropped 3 bases, with 15 bases sitting between them. The CDR3 runs 13 residues.

The V and J genes are TRBV5-1 and TRBJ1-6; 9 bases match TRBD1. The J segment lost 6 bases and the V segment lost 3 bases, leaving 4 bases of the junction unmatched. In germline, CDR1 is SGHRS, CDR2 YFSETQ. The CDR3 contains 15 residues. DNA of the CDR3: TGCGCCAGCAGCTCCGGACAGGGGATTAATTCACCCCTCCACTTT. It codes for CASSSGQGINSPLHF.

This clone has a single count. In nucleotides, the CDR3 is TGTGCCAGCAGCCAGACAGCCAGCTCTGGAAACACCATATATTTT. The encoded protein is CASSQTASSGNTIYF. The rearrangement uses TRBV7-9 and TRBJ1-3, with TRBD1 as a possible D gene (5 bases). The CDR3 is made up of 15 amino acids. V was pared by 5 bases and J by 0 bases, with 11 bases between. Germline V lookup: CDR1 SEHNR, CDR2 FQNEAQ (reference sequence).

The V call is TRBV30, the J call TRBJ1-5; D may be TRBD1 (5 bases). The V end was cut by 5 bases, the J end by 4 bases, with 12 bases between. The CDR3 is 13 amino acids. The V gene's germline CDR1 is GTSNPN and CDR2 SVGIG (reference sequence). CDR3 nucleotide sequence: TGTGCCTGGGCGTCGCAGGGTAATCAGCCCCAGCATTTT. Its protein product is CAWASQGNQPQHF.

This chain joins TRBV9 and TRBJ1-3; D might be TRBD1 (5 bases). Germline V lookup: CDR1 SGDLS, CDR2 YYNGEE. CDR3 length: 16 amino acids. V lost 0 bases and J lost 3, with 13 bases in between. The CDR3 bases are TGTGCCAGCAGCGTAGGTCAGGGTGCATATGGAAACACCATATATTTT. Translation: CASSVGQGAYGNTIYF.

V gene TRBV5-1 combines with J gene TRBJ1-6; maybe TRBD1 (6 bases). Looked up from germline, CDR1 is SGHRS and CDR2 is YFSETQ. Trimming left V 1 base short and J 6 bases short, with 8 bases between. The CDR3 has 14 residues. CDR3 protein: CASSLTDSNSPLHF. The CDR3 DNA is TGCGCCAGCAGCTTGACGGACAGTAATTCACCCCTCCACTTT.

This clone has a count of ten or more. The gene calls are TRBV5-6 and TRBJ1-2; D remains unclear. V lost 2 bases, J lost 6 bases, and 11 bases lay in between. CDR3 length: 13 residues. From germline, CDR1 is SGHDT and CDR2 YYEEEE. CDR3 loop: CASSFGPSDGYTF. DNA for the CDR3: TGTGCCAGCAGCTTTGGTCCTAGCGATGGCTACACCTTC.

The CDR3 region is CASDNGLLYEQYF. CDR3 in DNA: TGTGCCAGCGATAATGGGCTCCTCTACGAGCAGTACTTC. The gene calls are TRBV6-1 and TRBJ2-7; D ambiguous. The V gene lost 8 bases and the J gene lost 3 bases, with 14 bases spanning the gap. Germline V gene data show CDR1 as MNHNS and CDR2 as SASEGT. The CDR3 is 13 residues long.

The chain uses TRBV9 and TRBJ2-1; unclear D gene. The germline CDR1 and CDR2 sequences are SGDLS and YYNGEE. V was clipped by 3 bases and J by 0 bases, with 10 bases between them. The CDR3 sequence is 15 residues long. CDR3 in amino acids: CASSGSADSYNEQFF. The CDR3 region has the DNA TGTGCCAGCAGCGGGAGCGCAGACTCCTACAATGAGCAGTTCTTC.

V is TRBV11-2 and J is TRBJ2-7; 10 nucleotides agree with TRBD1. Germline V lookup: CDR1 SGHAT, CDR2 FQNNGV. The CDR3 contains 16 residues. J was trimmed by 3 bases and V by 5 bases; bases with no gene match: 10. CDR3: CASSPRGQGIYYEQYF. In nucleotides, the CDR3 is TGTGCCAGCAGCCCGAGGGGACAGGGGATATACTACGAGCAGTACTTC.

This clone has only a few counts. The V gene is TRBV6-1, the J gene TRBJ2-5; 9 nucleotides line up with TRBD1. This CDR3 contains 16 residues. The germline V gene encodes CDR1 MNHNS and CDR2 SASEGT. The V gene end was trimmed by 1 base and the J gene end by 4 bases; junction bases not matched to a gene: 7. The CDR3 DNA reads TGTGCCAGCAGTGAAGGGGAAGGGACAGGGAGAGAGACCCAGTACTTC. As protein: CASSEGEGTGRETQYF.

This clone was observed a few times. CDR3 nucleotide sequence: TGTGCCAGCCAACGTGGCAGGGCCCGCGATTGGCCCCAGCATTTT. Translated: CASQRGRARDWPQHF. The chain is built from TRBV6-5 and TRBJ1-5; D is possibly TRBD1 (5 bases). CDR1 and CDR2 (germline): MNHEY, SVGAGI. V lost 8 bases to trimming and J lost 9 bases, with 23 bases between them. This CDR3 has 15 residues.

The chain uses TRBV14 and TRBJ2-7; 11 nucleotides match TRBD2. V shed 4 bases and J 6 bases; nucleotides not matched to a gene: 5. This CDR3 spans 14 amino acids. CDR1 SGHDN and CDR2 FVKESK come from the germline V gene. The CDR3 nucleotides are TGTGCCAGCAGCCGACTAGCGGGATCTCTCGAGCAGTACTTC. As protein: CASSRLAGSLEQYF.

The chain couples TRBV18 to TRBJ1-2, with TRBD1 identical over 7 bases. Germline assignment: CDR1 KGHSH and CDR2 LQKENI. The V gene end was trimmed by 5 bases and the J gene end by 3 bases; junction bases not matched to a gene: 3. The length of the CDR3 is 13 residues. The CDR3 loop reads CASSTGEDYGYTF. CDR3 coding DNA: TGTGCCAGCTCAACAGGGGAGGACTATGGCTACACCTTC. Full variable domain (rest looked up from reference TRBV18 and TRBJ1-2): NAGVMQNPRHLVRRRGQEARLRCSPMKGHSHVYWYRQLPEEGLKFMVYLQKENIIDESGMPKERFSAEFPKEGPSILRIQQVVRGDSAAYFCASSTGEDYGYTFGSGTRLTVV.

V usage is TRBV7-6 and J usage is TRBJ2-1; 12 nucleotides agree with TRBD2. V dropped 5 bases and J dropped 9; count of bases not matched to a gene: 8. Germline lookup yields CDR1 SGHVS and CDR2 FNYEAQ. The CDR3 has 15 amino acids. The CDR3 reads CASSLGLAGRGEQFF. CDR3 DNA sequence: TGTGCCAGCAGCCTCGGACTAGCGGGGAGGGGTGAGCAGTTCTTC.

In DNA form, the CDR3 reads TGTGCCAGTAGTCTTATCAGCGAGGGTCGTACTGAAGCTTTCTTT. This sequence encodes CASSLISEGRTEAFF. The chain has TRBV19 and TRBJ1-1; D is unresolved. Trimming cost V 5 bases and J 5 bases, with 18 bases left between them. Germline V gene sequence: CDR1 LNHDA, CDR2 SQIVND (reference sequence). The CDR3 runs to 15 residues.

The chain links TRBV9 to TRBJ1-4, with 8 bases lining up with TRBD1. Germline values: CDR1 SGDLS, CDR2 YYNGEE. The CDR3 loop spans 16 amino acids. V lost 4 bases, J lost 5 bases, and 10 bases stayed unmatched. CDR3 DNA sequence: TGTGCCAGCAGCCGGACCCGGGACAGGAGAAATGAAAAACTGTTTTTT. This gives the protein CASSRTRDRRNEKLFF.

The chain has TRBV6-5 and TRBJ1-1; unclear D gene. CDR1 and CDR2 (germline): MNHEY, SVGAGI. This CDR3 comprises 14 residues. Trimming shortened V by 5 bases and J by 1 base, and 11 bases separated the two germline ends. The CDR3 region is CASSRQASNTEAFF. In nucleotides, the CDR3 is TGTGCCAGCAGTCGCCAAGCCTCGAACACTGAAGCTTTCTTT.

The chain joins TRBV4-3 to TRBJ2-3; 7 bases match TRBD1. The CDR3 totals 15 residues. Germline V gives CDR1 LGHNA, CDR2 YSLEER. J was trimmed by 4 bases and V by 0 bases; bases with no gene match: 4. CDR3 DNA sequence: TGCGCCAGCAGCCAAGAAGGACAGGTCCCAGATACGCAGTATTTT. Its translation is CASSQEGQVPDTQYF.

As DNA, the CDR3 is TGTGCCACCAGCAGAGATCGGAGCAATCAGCCCCAGCATTTT. As protein: CATSRDRSNQPQHF. The chain is built from TRBV15 and TRBJ1-5; D is undetermined. The CDR3 runs 14 residues. The germline V gene has CDR1 LNHNV and CDR2 YYDKDF (reference sequence). Trimming stripped 0 bases from V and 1 base from J, with 4 bases between.

This chain uses TRBV5-6 with TRBJ2-3; 7 bases are shared with TRBD1. The germline gives CDR1 SGHDT, CDR2 YYEEEE. The J segment lost 2 bases and the V segment lost 1 base, leaving 4 bases of the junction unmatched. CDR3 size: 15 residues. This CDR3 is CASSLSTGNTDTQYF. CDR3 sequence (DNA): TGTGCCAGCAGCTTGTCGACAGGGAACACAGATACGCAGTATTTT.